The TCR beta chain described here comes from a study of identical twins. Healthy Caucasians supplied all donations. Concerning this clonotype: Its specificity is not known.

Template switching introduced a universal primer site, and the cDNA bore unique molecular identifiers. MiXCR, applied by TCRdb to the 5' RACE reads, yields one record per CDR3 protein. This table holds 1.5 million to 2 million distinct CDR3 sequences, around a third found once. Study-wide results and caveats: The study found that models underestimated out-of-frame TCR alpha sharing in monozygotic twins.

With 5 bases clipped from V and 5 bases from J, the junction kept 6 bases outside the gene matches. The CDR3 has 13 residues. Germline V gene lookup returns CDR1 SEHNR and CDR2 FQNEAQ (reference sequence). The V call is TRBV7-9, the J call TRBJ2-7; 7 bases fit TRBD1. The sequence was collected from a newborn girl in good health. The specimen sequenced was cord blood. The CDR3 loop reads CASSRQGINEQYF. CDR3 sequence (DNA): TGTGCCAGCAGCAGACAGGGAATTAACGAGCAGTACTTC.